Listed here are 11 T cell receptor beta chains from one sample, sequenced in a study of blood T cell repertoires in COVID-19. Data came from immunoSEQ multiplex PCR; TCRdb stores just in-frame clones and leaves some out. Of tens of thousands of clones listed, about 70% are singletons. The sample comprised peripheral blood. The receptor set was obtained from a woman in her seventies with acute or convalescent COVID-19.

The sample holds one count of this clone. This sequence joins TRBV15 and TRBJ1-1; 8 positions agree with TRBD1. CDR1 and CDR2 (germline): LNHNV, YYDKDF (reference sequence). The V gene end was trimmed by 5 bases and the J gene end by 4 bases; junction bases not matched to a gene: 9. This CDR3 contains 15 residues. The CDR3: CATSARTGPGTEAFF. CDR3 in DNA: TGTGCCACCAGCGCCCGGACAGGGCCGGGCACTGAAGCTTTCTTT.

The chain couples TRBV29-1 to TRBJ1-2; 7 nucleotides agree with TRBD1. The CDR3 is 15 residues long. Trimming took 4 bases from V and 3 from J; bases not matched to a gene: 11. The V gene's germline CDR1 is SQVTM and CDR2 ANQGSEA. CDR3 residues: CSVVTGVSYDYGYTF. As DNA, the CDR3 is TGCAGCGTTGTAACAGGGGTCAGCTACGACTATGGCTACACCTTC. The full variable domain, its missing parts supplied by reference TRBV29-1 and TRBJ1-2, is SAVISQKPSRDICQRGTSLTIQCQVDSQVTMMFWYRQQPGQSLTLIATANQGSEATYESGFVIDKFPISRPNLTFSTLTVSNMSPEDSSIYLCSVVTGVSYDYGYTFGSGTRLTVV.

The V call is TRBV6-5, the J call TRBJ1-6; D call uncertain. Trimming cost V 7 bases and J 7 bases, with 17 bases left between them. CDR3 length: 15 amino acids. Germline CDR1 MNHEY, CDR2 SVGAGI. CDR3 region: CASTPRETGNSPLHF. Here the CDR3 DNA reads TGTGCCAGCACCCCCAGAGAGACTGGCAATTCACCCCTCCACTTT.

This sequence joins TRBV28 and TRBJ1-6; D not certain. Germline V lookup: CDR1 MDHEN, CDR2 SYDVKM. This CDR3 is built from 14 residues. Trimming removed 8 bases at V and 0 bases at J, with 8 bases between. DNA of the CDR3: TGTGCCAGCCGCGCGAGCTCCTATAATTCACCCCTCCACTTT. Its protein product is CASRASSYNSPLHF.

This chain joins TRBV13 and TRBJ1-1, with a weak D call TRBD1 (5 bases). The CDR3 loop spans 13 amino acids. V lost 8 bases and J lost 6, with 16 bases in between. Germline CDR1 PRHDT, CDR2 FYEKMQ (reference sequence). This chain's CDR3 is CASAGRGIAEAFF. CDR3 DNA sequence: TGTGCCAGCGCTGGAAGGGGAATCGCTGAAGCTTTCTTT.

The DNA of the CDR3 is TGTGCCAGCAGTTCTAGACAGAGCAATCAGCCCCAGCATTTT. It specifies CASSSRQSNQPQHF. V and J are TRBV28 and TRBJ1-5, with a tentative D call TRBD1 (5 bases). The ends were cut back, 4 bases at V and 1 base at J, with 8 bases in the middle. The CDR3 contains 14 residues. Germline CDR1 is MDHEN and CDR2 is SYDVKM.

V is TRBV28 and J is TRBJ2-4; tentatively, D is TRBD2 (6 bases). The V end lost 10 bases, the J end lost 6 bases, and 10 bases lay between the germline ends. This CDR3 is 11 amino acids long. Germline loops: CDR1 MDHEN, CDR2 SYDVKM. The CDR3 DNA sequence: TGTGCCACCCAGGGAGGAAACATTCAGTACTTC. This sequence encodes CATQGGNIQYF. Full variable domain (rest looked up from reference TRBV28 and TRBJ2-4): DVKVTQSSRYLVKRTGEKVFLECVQDMDHENMFWYRQDPGLGLRLIYFSYDVKMKEKGDIPEGYSVSREKKERFSLILESASTNQTSMYLCATQGGNIQYFGAGTRLSVL.

The chain joins TRBV10-3 to TRBJ1-3; D perhaps matches TRBD1 (6 bases). CDR1 and CDR2 (germline): ENHRY, SYGVKD. The CDR3 extends over 13 amino acids. V lost 6 bases and J lost 4, with 10 bases in between. The CDR3 DNA is TGTGCCATCAGGCGGGGGCCCGGAAACACCATATATTTT. It is translated as CAIRRGPGNTIYF.

The chain combines TRBV5-1 with TRBJ2-6, with D maybe TRBD2 (5 bases). Trimming took 3 bases from V and 0 from J, leaving 10 bases between them. The CDR3 is 16 amino acids. Germline CDR1 and CDR2: SGHRS and YFSETQ. The DNA of the CDR3 is TGCGCCAGCAGCTCGGGTGACTACTCTGGGGCCAACGTCCTGACTTTC. Translation gives CASSSGDYSGANVLTF.

The rearrangement joins TRBV7-2 to TRBJ1-1; TRBD1 might be the D (6 bases). Trimming shortened V by 5 bases and J by 0 bases, and 10 bases separated the two germline ends. The CDR3 sequence is 14 residues long. Germline values: CDR1 SGHTA, CDR2 FQGNSA. This CDR3 is CASSPGTLNTEAFF. The DNA of the CDR3 is TGTGCCAGCAGCCCCGGGACACTGAACACTGAAGCTTTCTTT.

This chain uses TRBV18 with TRBJ1-1; TRBD1 is a possible D gene (6 bases). The germline gives CDR1 KGHSH, CDR2 LQKENI. This CDR3 is 17 amino acids long. Trimming removed 5 bases from V and 0 bases from J, with 19 bases in between. CDR3 amino acids: CASSFRTVSFMNTEAFF. The CDR3 DNA reads TGTGCCAGCTCATTCCGGACAGTGAGTTTCATGAACACTGAAGCTTTCTTT.